This is a list of T cell receptor beta chains from one sample in a study of blood T cell repertoires in COVID-19. The data were produced by immunoSEQ multiplex PCR, yet TCRdb's version contains in-frame clones alone and is incomplete. The sample records more than 100,000 clones, 82% being singletons. Sequencing input: peripheral blood. All receptors derive from a woman aged 70-85 years with acute or convalescent COVID-19. Both conserved end residues are part of each CDR3. A D gene is named only where the DNA matches it firmly. Rows may omit the clone size; those that give it use once, few, many or a size class.

abundance	v_gene	d_gene	j_gene	CDR3nt	CDR3aa
.	TRBV10-3	TRBD2	TRBJ2-7	TGTGCCATCAGTGGGGGGACTAGCGGGGCCTACGAGCAGTACTTC	CAISGGTSGAYEQYF
.	TRBV7-9	.	TRBJ2-3	TGTGCCAGCAGCTTAGTTGGCACCTCTAGCACAGATACGCAGTATTTT	CASSLVGTSSTDTQYF
.	TRBV29-1	.	TRBJ2-7	TGCAGCGTTATGACTAGAAGCTACGAGCAGTACTTC	CSVMTRSYEQYF
.	TRBV19	.	TRBJ1-6	TGTGCCAGTAGGATCGGGGTCAGCTCCTATAATTCACCCCTCCACTTT	CASRIGVSSYNSPLHF
.	TRBV5-1	TRBD1	TRBJ2-5	TGCGCCAGCGGCTTGGGGACAGGTATCCAAGAGACCCAGTACTTC	CASGLGTGIQETQYF
.	TRBV7-2	TRBD2	TRBJ2-3	TGTGCCAGCAGCCCCCTACTAGCGGGGGGGTACACAGATACGCAGTATTTT	CASSPLLAGGYTDTQYF
few	TRBV5-4	.	TRBJ1-1	TGTGCCAGCAGCCCGACTGAGAACACTGAAGCTTTCTTT	CASSPTENTEAFF
.	TRBV30	TRBD1	TRBJ2-3	TGTGCCTGGATGAGGGGGCTGGGGACAGATACGCAGTATTTT	CAWMRGLGTDTQYF
.	TRBV3-1/TRBV3-2	.	TRBJ2-5	TGTGCCAGCAGCTCCTCTAGATCGGTTGAGACCCAGTACTTC	CASSSSRSVETQYF
.	TRBV3-1/TRBV3-2	TRBD1	TRBJ1-2	TGTGCCAGCAGCCCCGACAGGGGTTATGGCTACACCTTC	CASSPDRGYGYTF
.	TRBV7-2	.	TRBJ1-4	TGTGCCAGCAGCTCCTCCGGGACAAAGGATGAAAAACTGTTTTTT	CASSSSGTKDEKLFF
.	TRBV6-4	.	TRBJ1-1	TGTGCCAGCAGTGAGGGGGGTCCTCCCACTGAAGCTTTCTTT	CASSEGGPPTEAFF
.	TRBV29-1	.	TRBJ1-6	TGCAGCGGGGGGGGCGGGACCCTAAATTCACCCCTCCACTTT	CSGGGGTLNSPLHF
.	TRBV27	TRBD1	TRBJ1-6	TGTGCCAGCAGCGGACAGGTCAATTCACCCCTCCACTTT	CASSGQVNSPLHF
.	TRBV6-2/TRBV6-3	TRBD2	TRBJ2-3	TGTGCCAGCAGTTACAGGAGACTAGCGGGGGGAGATACGCAGTATTTT	CASSYRRLAGGDTQYF
.	TRBV6-4	.	TRBJ1-1	TGTGCCACTATCATTAGCCGGCGGATAATTAACACTGAAGCTTTCTTT	CATIISRRIINTEAFF
.	TRBV7-9	.	TRBJ1-1	TGTGCCAGCAGCTTCAGTAGGGGACTCTTCACTGAAGCTTTCTTT	CASSFSRGLFTEAFF
.	TRBV2	TRBD2	TRBJ2-2	TGTGCCAGCAGGCGGCCTAGCGGGGGGGCCATGCCCGGGGAGCTGTTTTTT	CASRRPSGGAMPGELFF
.	TRBV3-1/TRBV3-2	TRBD1	TRBJ2-5	TGTGCCAGCAGCCAAGGACAGGGTGAGACCCAGTACTTC	CASSQGQGETQYF
.	TRBV7-2	TRBD2	TRBJ2-3	TGTGCCAGCAGCTTAGGCCCTCCCCGATCTAGCGGGGGTTCAGATACGCAGTATTTT	CASSLGPPRSSGGSDTQYF
.	TRBV19	.	TRBJ1-2	TGTGCCACACGACAGGCCAGAGGTGGCTACACCTTC	CATRQARGGYTF
few	TRBV5-4	TRBD2	TRBJ2-7	TGTGCCAGCAGCCCCCGACTAGCGGGGGGGCCCTACGAGCAGTACTTC	CASSPRLAGGPYEQYF
few	TRBV3-1/TRBV3-2	.	TRBJ1-4	TGTGCCAGCAGCCAAGAGGTCGGGAAGGGTAATGAAAAACTGTTTTTT	CASSQEVGKGNEKLFF
.	TRBV9	TRBD1	TRBJ1-6	TGTGCCAGCAGCCCAAGAGAGGGACAGGGGTCTACACCCCTCCACTTT	CASSPREGQGSTPLHF
.	TRBV6-5	.	TRBJ1-4	TGTGCCAGCTCCGCGGCTTCAAATTGGCCAGAAAAACTGTTTTTT	CASSAASNWPEKLFF
once	TRBV5-1	.	TRBJ1-1	TGCGCCAGCAGCTTGGGCGGTATGAACACTGAAGCTTTCTTT	CASSLGGMNTEAFF
.	TRBV6-2/TRBV6-3	.	TRBJ1-2	TGTGCCAGCAGCTCCTACGGGGGGGAAAGACACTATGGCTACACCTTC	CASSSYGGERHYGYTF
.	TRBV5-1	.	TRBJ2-2	TGCGCCAGCAGCTTCGACACCGGGGAGCTGTTTTTT	CASSFDTGELFF